The clone carrying this T cell receptor beta chain was seen a handful of times. Its antigen is unidentified. Germline V gene lookup returns CDR1 LNHDA and CDR2 SQIVND (reference sequence). Trimming removed 7 bases from V and 8 bases from J, with 15 bases in between. The CDR3 covers 13 residues. The sample is drawn from a study of T cell repertoires in cytomegalovirus infection. The overall study: Epitope selection comprised recently identified HLA-C-restricted CMV epitopes and well-studied HLA-B-restricted CMV epitopes. Public TCR beta signatures provided an indication of both CMV infection and a matching HLA type. The study, taken as a whole, reports: The response measured ex vivo was dominated by TCR beta clonotypes (HLA-C-restricted and CMV-specific). Summed public TCR beta family frequency identified CMV carriers bearing the relevant HLA.

TCRdb recomputed calls from the reads with MiXCR, one row per CDR3 protein. The data contain 650,000 to 900,000 distinct CDR3 sequences, about 29% of them seen just once; the ten biggest clones take up approximately 14%. The sequence derives from a human donor in good health (CMV status not recorded). Some clones in this sample may be carry-over from other donors' samples. The gene calls are TRBV19 and TRBJ2-1, with D tentatively TRBD2 (6 bases). This specimen consisted of cultured CD8+ T cells from PBMCs, obtained from culture after CMV antigen stimulation. CDR3 in amino acids: CASTLAVWDEQFF. CDR3 nucleotide sequence: TGTGCCAGTACCTTAGCGGTCTGGGATGAGCAGTTCTTC.